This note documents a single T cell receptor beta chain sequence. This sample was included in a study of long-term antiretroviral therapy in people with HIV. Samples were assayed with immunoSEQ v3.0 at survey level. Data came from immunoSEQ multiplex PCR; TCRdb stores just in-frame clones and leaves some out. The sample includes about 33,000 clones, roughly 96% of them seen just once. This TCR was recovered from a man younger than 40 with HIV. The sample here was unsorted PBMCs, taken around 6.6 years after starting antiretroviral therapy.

CDR3 region: CASSYSGGRGDTQYF. The CDR3 coding sequence is TGTGCCAGCAGTTACTCGGGGGGTCGGGGAGATACGCAGTATTTT. The chain combines TRBV6-5 with TRBJ2-3, with D possibly TRBD2 on 6 matching bases. The CDR3 consists of 15 residues. Per germline, CDR1 MNHEY and CDR2 SVGAGI. Between the trimmed V and J ends, which lost 0 bases and 5 bases, there was a span of 12 bases.